Sequencing of this T cell receptor beta chain was carried out in a study of neoadjuvant anti-PD-1 for oral cavity cancer. Turning to the study itself: Non-progressing patients received a fourth nivolumab dose near day 43, then surgery on days 50-56.

The CDR3 loop spans 12 amino acids. Germline assignment: CDR1 LNHDA and CDR2 SQIVND (reference sequence). With 3 bases removed from V and 7 bases from J, the gap between germline ends came to 10 bases. Two replicates per tumor sample, mostly from approximately 4.6 ug of genomic DNA. Using immunoSEQ multiplex PCR, the repertoire was profiled, and TCRdb retains in-frame clones only, with some absent. The data show nearly 15,000 clones, under 40% seen once. Concerning this clone: As yet, its antigen is unknown.

Time point reported: after neoadjuvant nivolumab, at surgical resection. Patients had HPV-negative, locally advanced oral cavity squamous cell carcinoma. Study-wide results and caveats: Post-treatment tumors with larger preexisting clones showed more shrinkage.

This chain links TRBV19 with TRBJ2-7, with unresolved D. The TCR comes from a person aged 40 to 85 with oral cavity squamous cell carcinoma. The material was tumor tissue, obtained after nivolumab (anti-PD-1) treatment. The chain's CDR3 is CASSIRAEEQYF. As DNA, the CDR3 is TGTGCCAGTAGTATCCGGGCGGAGGAGCAGTACTTC.